This T cell receptor beta chain was identified in a study of T cells in women clearing cervical HPV infection (dated by TCRdb to the late 2010s). Study-wide context: The cases were under 30 women with histologically confirmed HPV16-related CIN3 or worse, and 2 of these cases were invasive cancers. The roughly 27 controls were women who cleared a single incident HPV16 infection within 12 months without developing precancer or cancer. Blood from cases was collected at the visit where the lesion was first found, while blood from controls was collected once the infection could no longer be detected. Among cases, blood sampling occurred a median of roughly 150 days after lesion detection, with an interquartile range of roughly 85 to 200 days. Since only a few of the women had HLA typing available, the possibility that HLA type was acting as a confounder could not be ruled out. An exploratory proof-of-principle case-control study, nested within the Guanacaste HPV Natural History Study in Costa Rica, was conducted to compare TCR repertoires across cervical HPV16 outcomes. Cases were matched to controls by age within five years and by the year the sample was collected. A median age of approximately 31 years was observed in cases versus under 40 in controls, and no significant differences in baseline characteristics were found. In the parent cohort, some 11,000 women aged 18 or older were enrolled in Guanacaste, Costa Rica, during about 1992 to 1994 and then followed for less than nine years. Five blinded duplicates per group were added as quality controls, giving some 60 samples: 50 or so participants and approximately ten replicates. The full study reports these points: Significantly higher TCR repertoire richness was observed in CIN3+ cases than in controls across sequencing depths, whereas no difference in evenness was found. The cross-sectional design could not show whether the associations came before the infection or were a result of it, and neither effector/memory subsets nor HPV-specific T cells were isolated. Because the number of T cells in each sample was unknown, differences in richness could reflect differing T-cell content rather than repertoire biology. Cases had lower TRBV6-7 relative abundance than controls (0.11% versus 0.16%; Bonferroni P = 0.0008). Cases were distinguished from controls with an estimated AUC of approximately 0.79 by random forest classifiers combining richness and V gene abundances.

The CDR3, cysteine through phenylalanine, is 17 amino acids long. The CDR3 was read in part: 42 bases, with the frame set at base 1. CDR1 and CDR2 are read off the germline V gene as KGHSH and LQKENI. TCR beta CDR3 regions were amplified by multiplex PCR from an average of roughly 1.3 ug genomic DNA per sample using the immunoSEQ assay. To correct primer bias, the assay used a complete synthetic TCR repertoire to set an amplification baseline. The amplicons were sequenced using the Illumina platform. In the source study's methods: Sequences were error-corrected by clustering with frequency ratios and a modified nearest-neighbor algorithm and were then analyzed in the immunoSEQ Analyzer with IMGT gene definitions. At each rarefaction depth, TCR richness and evenness were averaged over 20 rarefaction repeats, and samples with fewer sequences than the depth were excluded. V, D and J gene relative abundances were compared between groups with Wilcoxon rank sum tests, applying FDR correction. For the blinded duplicates, the intraclass correlation was 95% to 96% for TCR richness and averaged about 75% across roughly 69 gene segments. Drawn from immuneACCESS, this table holds only the in-frame rearrangements with V and J called that TCRdb kept. Clones are partly lost; checked studies trace under half to an unresolved V gene and leave the rest unexplained. The V and J calls and clone size come from that table; D and trimming were worked out from the DNA. The sample's records list some 50,000 clones. The top ten clonotypes cover approximately 1% of the sample.

A note on this clone: Which antigen it targets is not known. The read terminates 3 residues ahead of where the CDR3 ends, so the germline J gene completes it.

Every participant had a single incident cervical HPV16 infection, and prevalent HPV16 infections were excluded. Cervical HPV DNA was detected by MY09/MY11 PCR, and genotyping was performed by dot-blot hybridization. Around 15 mL of heparinized blood were centrifuged, and the buffy coat was split into aliquots, frozen at -30 degrees C, and then kept at -80 degrees C. Genomic DNA was extracted from buffy coat specimens using QIAGEN kits. The sample taken for sequencing was blood buffy coat. This TCR was sampled from a woman between 18 and 69 years old with a cervical HPV16 infection that either progressed to CIN3+ or cleared (not recorded which). The chain was built from TRBV18 and TRBJ2-2; the D gene is perhaps TRBD1, on 5 matching bases. For the CDR3, the sequence is CASSPQGLTLGANVLFF. Incomplete CDR3 DNA: TGTGCCAGCTCACCCCAGGGTTTAACGTTAGGGGCCAACGTG. The full variable domain, completed from the reference TRBV18 and TRBJ2-2 proteins outside the CDR3, reads NAGVMQNPRHLVRRRGQEARLRCSPMKGHSHVYWYRQLPEEGLKFMVYLQKENIIDESGMPKERFSAEFPKEGPSILRIQQVVRGDSAAYFCASSPQGLTLGANVLFFGEGSRLTVL.